This T cell receptor beta chain came from a study of cytomegalovirus exposure and HLA in healthy donors. The PCR contained 60 Vbeta and 13 Jbeta primers. Generated by immunoSEQ multiplex PCR, the TCRdb table keeps only in-frame clones and is missing some. The table has 120,000 or so clones, roughly 80% seen once. Trimming stripped 2 bases from V and 3 bases from J, with 8 bases between. Germline CDR1 and CDR2: MNHEY and SMNVEV (reference sequence). This CDR3 is 13 amino acids long. Sample: PBMCs. The clonotype originates from a woman between 45 and 65 years old in good health and CMV-seronegative. The chain has TRBV27 and TRBJ2-7; no firm D call. The CDR3 region has the DNA TGTGCCAGCAGTTTAACCAGTGACTACGAGCAGTACTTC. Amino acids: CASSLTSDYEQYF.